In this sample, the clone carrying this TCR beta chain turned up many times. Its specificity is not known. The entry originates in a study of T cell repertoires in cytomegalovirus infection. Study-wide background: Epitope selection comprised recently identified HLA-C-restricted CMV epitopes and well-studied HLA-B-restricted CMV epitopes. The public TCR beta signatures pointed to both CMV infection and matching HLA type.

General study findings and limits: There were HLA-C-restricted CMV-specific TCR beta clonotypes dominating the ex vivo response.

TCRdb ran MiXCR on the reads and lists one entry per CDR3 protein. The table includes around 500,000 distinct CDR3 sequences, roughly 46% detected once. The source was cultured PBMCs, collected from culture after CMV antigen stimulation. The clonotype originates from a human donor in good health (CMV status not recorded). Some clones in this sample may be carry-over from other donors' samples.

CDR3 region: CASSLRDSITDTQYF. Here the CDR3 DNA reads TGTGCCAGCAGCCTCCGGGACAGTATCACAGATACGCAGTATTTT. The rearrangement joins TRBV7-2 to TRBJ2-3; 7 positions match TRBD1. The CDR3 consists of 15 residues. V shed 5 bases, J shed 2 bases, and the junction held 7 bases outside the gene matches. CDR1 SGHTA and CDR2 FQGNSA come from the germline V gene.